What follows is one TCR beta chain and its context. Repertoires were generated with immunoSEQ multiplex PCR, while TCRdb's copy carries only in-frame clones and drops some. The sample yields 550,000 to 850,000 clones, over 60% seen once. The data originate from a study of shared clonotypes between healthy human individuals. The CDR3 runs to 15 residues. V was cut by 7 bases and J by 4 bases, with 18 bases left in between. Germline CDR1 reads LNHDA; CDR2 reads SQIVND (reference sequence). Material for sequencing was memory CD4+ T cells sorted from blood. The sample's subset: CD45RA-negative fraction. This clonotype was sampled from a woman in her twenties or thirties in good health. This sequence joins TRBV19 and TRBJ2-3; D perhaps matches TRBD1 (6 bases). CDR3 DNA sequence: TGTGCCAGTACCGCCGTGACAGGAGGCCCAGATACGCAGTATTTT. Protein product: CASTAVTGGPDTQYF.